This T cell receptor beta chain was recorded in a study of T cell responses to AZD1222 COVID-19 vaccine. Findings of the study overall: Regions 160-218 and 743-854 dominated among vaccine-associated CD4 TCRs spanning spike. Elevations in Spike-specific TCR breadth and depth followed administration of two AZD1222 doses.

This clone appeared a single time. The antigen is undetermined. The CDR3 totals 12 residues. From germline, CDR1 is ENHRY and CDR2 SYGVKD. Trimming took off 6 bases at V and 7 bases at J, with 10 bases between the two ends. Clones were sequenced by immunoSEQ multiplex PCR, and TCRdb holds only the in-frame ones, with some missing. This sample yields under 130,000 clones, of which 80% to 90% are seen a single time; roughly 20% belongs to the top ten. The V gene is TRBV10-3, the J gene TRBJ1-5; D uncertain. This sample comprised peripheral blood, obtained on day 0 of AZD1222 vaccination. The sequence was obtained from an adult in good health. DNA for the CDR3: TGTGCCATCAGCTCGGGTGACCAGCCCCAGCATTTT. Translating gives CAISSGDQPQHF.